This T cell receptor (beta chain) originates from a study of T cell changes during pregnancy in multiple sclerosis. In germline, CDR1 is SGHAT, CDR2 FQNNGV. The CDR3 runs 14 residues. The V and J ends lost 4 bases and 9 bases, in that order; junction bases with no gene match: 10. Sequenced by immunoSEQ multiplex PCR; TCRdb stores in-frame clones only, minus some. The top ten clones hold about 0.45% of a sample with about 79,000 clones, about 89% of them seen once. The chain carries TRBV11-2 and TRBJ2-7, with 9 bases matching TRBD1. This clonotype was sampled from a female donor with multiple sclerosis, enrolled in a pregnancy study. The specimen was CD4+ T cells from peripheral blood mononuclear cells, collected in the second trimester of pregnancy. This CDR3 reads CASSYPGQGKAQYF. CDR3 sequence (DNA): TGTGCCAGCAGCTACCCGGGACAGGGAAAGGCGCAGTACTTC. Drawing the rest from reference TRBV11-2 and TRBJ2-7, the complete variable domain is EAGVAQSPRYKIIEKRQSVAFWCNPISGHATLYWYQQILGQGPKLLIQFQNNGVVDDSQLPKDRFSAERLKGVDSTLKIQPAKLEDSAVYLCASSYPGQGKAQYFGPGTRLTVT.